This is a list of T cell receptor beta chains from one sample in a study of cytomegalovirus exposure and HLA in healthy donors. Clones were read by immunoSEQ multiplex PCR, and TCRdb kept only the in-frame ones, dropping some. The profile shows 87,000 or so clones, 60% to 80% of them singletons. The sequencing input was PBMCs. All receptors derive from a man between 60 and 70 years old in good health and CMV-seronegative. CDR3s include the opening cysteine and the closing phenylalanine or tryptophan. The D gene is left open where the match is weak. A row's size may be missing; if present it is once, few, many or a size class.

CDR3aa,CDR3nt,abundance,v_gene,d_gene,j_gene
CASSLRTSGSYEQYF,TGTGCCAGCAGTCTAAGGACTAGCGGGAGCTACGAGCAGTACTTC,.,TRBV2,TRBD2,TRBJ2-7
CASSLVESRTGYGYTF,TGTGCCAGCAGCTTGGTAGAATCGCGGACAGGGTATGGCTACACCTTC,.,TRBV5-6,TRBD1,TRBJ1-2
CASSVTGSNQPQHF,TGTGCCAGCAGCGTAACAGGGAGCAATCAGCCCCAGCATTTT,.,TRBV9,.,TRBJ1-5
CASSLATSPQETQYF,TGTGCCAGCAGCTTAGCGACTAGCCCCCAAGAGACCCAGTACTTC,.,TRBV7-9,TRBD2,TRBJ2-5
CATSTQGDQPQHF,TGTGCCACCAGCACGCAGGGGGACCAGCCCCAGCATTTT,.,TRBV15,TRBD1,TRBJ1-5
CASSTAPHTEAFF,TGTGCCAGCAGTACAGCCCCCCACACTGAAGCTTTCTTT,few,TRBV27,.,TRBJ1-1
CASSDGSYSRADTQYF,TGTGCCAGCAGTGACGGATCGTACTCTCGGGCAGATACGCAGTATTTT,.,TRBV2,.,TRBJ2-3
CAIRRTGGSGNTIYF,TGTGCCATCAGACGTACAGGGGGCAGTGGAAACACCATATATTTT,.,TRBV10-3,TRBD1,TRBJ1-3
CASSLGLAYGANVLTF,TGTGCCAGCAGCTTGGGACTAGCTTACGGGGCCAACGTCCTGACTTTC,.,TRBV5-6,TRBD2,TRBJ2-6
CASSQVYGTQYF,TGTGCCAGCAGCCAGGTTTACGGTACGCAGTATTTT,once,TRBV14,.,TRBJ2-3
CAWKRQGLMSGANVLTF,TGTGCCTGGAAGAGACAGGGGTTAATGTCCGGGGCCAACGTCCTGACTTTC,.,TRBV30,TRBD1,TRBJ2-6
CASSQDWEGMNTGELFF,TGTGCCAGCAGCCAAGATTGGGAGGGAATGAACACCGGGGAGCTGTTTTTT,.,TRBV4-2,TRBD2,TRBJ2-2
CASSPAGGRAEAFF,TGTGCCAGCAGCCCAGCGGGGGGCAGGGCTGAAGCTTTCTTT,few,TRBV11-2,.,TRBJ1-1
CASSIDRGTGGTPQHF,TGTGCCAGTAGTATAGATAGAGGGACAGGGGGGACACCCCAGCATTTT,.,TRBV19,TRBD1,TRBJ1-5
CASSLYPYLYEQYF,TGTGCCAGCAGCTTATATCCGTACCTATACGAGCAGTACTTC,.,TRBV7-2,.,TRBJ2-7
CASSLDRGSTEAFF,TGTGCCAGCAGTCTCGACAGGGGGTCCACTGAAGCTTTCTTT,few,TRBV7-6,TRBD1,TRBJ1-1
CASSIVLRRANTEAFF,TGTGCCAGTAGTATAGTATTAAGGAGGGCGAACACTGAAGCTTTCTTT,once,TRBV19,.,TRBJ1-1
CASSRDVNQPQHF,TGTGCCAGCAGCAGGGATGTCAATCAGCCCCAGCATTTT,.,TRBV28,.,TRBJ1-5
CASSSTGGADTEAFF,TGCGCCAGCAGTTCTACAGGGGGCGCGGACACTGAAGCTTTCTTT,few,TRBV5-1,TRBD1,TRBJ1-1
CASSPSTGNNSPLHF,TGTGCCAGCAGCCCGTCGACAGGGAACAATTCGCCCCTCCACTTT,.,TRBV11-2,TRBD1,TRBJ1-6
CASSIDLRTSNYEQYF,TGTGCCAGTAGTATAGATCTTCGGACTAGCAACTACGAGCAGTACTTC,.,TRBV19,TRBD2,TRBJ2-7
CASSLTRGGDSYEQYF,TGTGCCAGCAGTCTTACGCGCGGCGGGGACTCCTACGAGCAGTACTTC,.,TRBV28,.,TRBJ2-7
CASSPSIGQNNEQFF,TGTGCCAGCTCGCCTAGTATAGGACAGAACAATGAGCAGTTCTTC,few,TRBV18,.,TRBJ2-1
CASSRPEVSEQYF,TGTGCCAGCAGCCGACCCGAGGTCTCCGAGCAGTACTTC,few,TRBV5-8,.,TRBJ2-7
CASSETGFSYNSPLHF,TGTGCCAGCAGTGAAACAGGCTTCTCCTATAATTCACCCCTCCACTTT,.,TRBV6-1,.,TRBJ1-6
CASSLRLAGGTYGQYF,TGTGCCAGCAGCCTCAGACTAGCGGGAGGCACCTACGGGCAGTACTTC,.,TRBV7-9,TRBD2,TRBJ2-7
CASSSWTDSYEQYF,TGTGCCAGCAGCTCCTGGACAGACTCCTACGAGCAGTACTTC,once,TRBV7-9,.,TRBJ2-7
CASSFGQGNSPLHF,TGTGCCAGCAGCTTTGGGCAGGGGAATTCACCCCTCCACTTT,.,TRBV7-3,.,TRBJ1-6
CASSSAYRNTEAFF,TGCGCCAGCAGCTCGGCTTACAGGAACACTGAAGCTTTCTTT,.,TRBV5-1,.,TRBJ1-1
CASSVGRTGGTDTQYF,TGTGCCAGCAGCGTAGGTAGGACAGGGGGCACAGATACGCAGTATTTT,.,TRBV9,TRBD1,TRBJ2-3
CASSLERGSGYTF,TGTGCCAGCAGCTTAGAGCGGGGTAGTGGCTACACCTTC,once,TRBV11-3,.,TRBJ1-2
CASSIRAGRVRSNYGYTF,TGTGCCAGTAGTATCCGTGCGGGCAGAGTCAGGTCTAACTATGGCTACACCTTC,.,TRBV19,.,TRBJ1-2
CASGQKQESTGELFF,TGTGCCAGCGGACAGAAACAGGAAAGCACCGGGGAGCTGTTTTTT,.,TRBV11-3,.,TRBJ2-2
CASSPLGQSPNEKLFF,TGTGCCAGCTCACCCCTCGGACAGAGCCCTAATGAAAAACTGTTTTTT,few,TRBV18,.,TRBJ1-4
CASSREPEKLFF,TGTGCCAGCAGCCGCGAACCTGAAAAACTGTTTTTT,.,TRBV28,.,TRBJ1-4
CSAQTVGYTF,TGCAGTGCTCAGACTGTTGGCTACACCTTC,.,TRBV20-1,.,TRBJ1-2
CSVERTGGISDTQYF,TGCAGCGTTGAAAGGACAGGGGGTATCTCAGATACGCAGTATTTT,.,TRBV29-1,TRBD1,TRBJ2-3